This is a list of T cell receptor beta chains from one sample in a study of regulatory T cells in long-lasting Graves disease. TCRdb used MiXCR to reprocess the multiplex PCR reads, holding one entry per CDR3 protein. The sample lists around 400,000 distinct CDR3 sequences, 15% to 17% occurring once. This sample comprised peripheral blood mononuclear cells (PBMCs), obtained at new diagnosis, from a patient treated with antithyroid drugs. Every receptor here comes from a female donor with Graves disease. Each CDR3 is given with its conserved first and last residue. A D gene is named only where the DNA matches it firmly. Rows may omit the clone size; those that give it use once, few, many or a size class.

clone size: many
J gene: TRBJ2-5
V gene: TRBV7-9
D gene: NA
CDR3 protein: CASKYLQETQYF
CDR3 DNA: TGTGCCAGCAAGTACCTCCAAGAGACCCAGTACTTC

clone size: many
J gene: TRBJ2-5
V gene: TRBV12-3/TRBV12-4
D gene: NA
CDR3 protein: CASSPPGRGETQYF
CDR3 DNA: TGTGCCAGCAGTCCACCCGGGAGAGGAGAGACCCAGTACTTC

clone size: many
J gene: TRBJ1-6
V gene: TRBV12-5
D gene: NA
CDR3 protein: CASGFGASSPLHF
CDR3 DNA: TGTGCTAGTGGTTTCGGAGCTTCGTCACCCCTCCACTTT

clone size: NA
J gene: TRBJ2-5
V gene: TRBV9
D gene: TRBD2
CDR3 protein: CASSVGSGGETQYF
CDR3 DNA: TGTGCCAGCAGCGTAGGCAGCGGGGGAGAGACCCAGTACTTC

clone size: many
J gene: TRBJ1-3
V gene: TRBV6-1
D gene: NA
CDR3 protein: CASSTFGFSGNTIYF
CDR3 DNA: TGTGCCAGCAGTACCTTCGGGTTCTCTGGAAACACCATATATTTT

clone size: NA
J gene: TRBJ1-2
V gene: TRBV27
D gene: NA
CDR3 protein: CASSYKARQPSGYTF
CDR3 DNA: TGTGCCAGCAGCTACAAAGCCCGGCAACCAAGTGGCTACACCTTC

clone size: many
J gene: TRBJ2-7
V gene: TRBV9
D gene: NA
CDR3 protein: CASSSRDQKLGEQYF
CDR3 DNA: TGTGCCAGCAGCTCCCGGGACCAAAAGCTTGGAGAGCAGTACTTC

clone size: NA
J gene: TRBJ2-2
V gene: TRBV9
D gene: TRBD1
CDR3 protein: CASSPDRGYTGELFF
CDR3 DNA: TGTGCCAGCAGCCCGGACAGGGGCTACACCGGGGAGCTGTTTTTT

clone size: NA
J gene: TRBJ1-2
V gene: TRBV10-3
D gene: NA
CDR3 protein: CAISESTGLRGDGYTF
CDR3 DNA: TGTGCCATCAGTGAGTCGACAGGTCTGAGGGGAGATGGCTACACCTTC

clone size: many
J gene: TRBJ2-1
V gene: TRBV7-3
D gene: NA
CDR3 protein: CASSSSGVVDNEQFF
CDR3 DNA: TGTGCCAGCAGCTCCTCGGGTGTGGTGGACAATGAGCAGTTCTTC

clone size: many
J gene: TRBJ1-2
V gene: TRBV4-1
D gene: NA
CDR3 protein: CASSQDTPVKGSNYGYTF
CDR3 DNA: TGCGCCAGCAGCCAAGATACCCCCGTTAAGGGGTCGAACTATGGCTACACCTTC

clone size: many
J gene: TRBJ1-3
V gene: TRBV12-5
D gene: NA
CDR3 protein: CASGLVLGTERTNSGNTIYF
CDR3 DNA: TGTGCTAGTGGTTTGGTACTGGGGACGGAGAGGACAAACTCTGGAAACACCATATATTTT

clone size: NA
J gene: TRBJ2-1
V gene: TRBV7-9
D gene: NA
CDR3 protein: CASSLEGPSYNEQFF
CDR3 DNA: TGTGCCAGCAGCTTAGAAGGTCCCTCTTACAATGAGCAGTTCTTC

clone size: many
J gene: TRBJ2-5
V gene: TRBV28
D gene: NA
CDR3 protein: CASSLLSGGEETQYF
CDR3 DNA: TGTGCCAGCAGTTTATTATCTGGGGGCGAGGAGACCCAGTACTTC

clone size: many
J gene: TRBJ1-5
V gene: TRBV29-1
D gene: NA
CDR3 protein: CSVGGVNQPQHF
CDR3 DNA: TGCAGCGTTGGTGGGGTCAATCAGCCCCAGCATTTT

clone size: few
J gene: TRBJ2-7
V gene: TRBV20-1
D gene: NA
CDR3 protein: CSASLQTQAYEQYF
CDR3 DNA: TGCAGTGCTAGTCTTCAGACCCAGGCCTACGAGCAGTACTTC

clone size: NA
J gene: TRBJ1-2
V gene: TRBV5-6
D gene: NA
CDR3 protein: CASSFGSGYTF
CDR3 DNA: TGTGCCAGCAGCTTCGGTAGCGGCTACACCTTC

clone size: many
J gene: TRBJ1-1
V gene: TRBV5-4
D gene: NA
CDR3 protein: CASSLGPGLDTEAFF
CDR3 DNA: TGTGCCAGCAGCTTGGGCCCGGGGCTTGACACTGAAGCTTTCTTT

clone size: many
J gene: TRBJ1-5
V gene: TRBV6-9
D gene: NA
CDR3 protein: CASSSLPDTYSNQPQHF
CDR3 DNA: TGTGCCAGCAGTTCCCTACCTGACACGTATAGCAATCAGCCCCAGCATTTT

clone size: many
J gene: TRBJ1-2
V gene: TRBV5-1
D gene: NA
CDR3 protein: CASSPEAGGGYTF
CDR3 DNA: TGCGCCAGCAGCCCAGAGGCAGGCGGTGGCTACACCTTC

clone size: many
J gene: TRBJ1-3
V gene: TRBV10-3
D gene: NA
CDR3 protein: CAISEQEHSGNTIYF
CDR3 DNA: TGTGCCATCAGTGAACAGGAGCACTCTGGAAACACCATATATTTT

clone size: many
J gene: TRBJ1-2
V gene: TRBV20-1
D gene: TRBD1
CDR3 protein: CTKQGARGYTF
CDR3 DNA: TGCACTAAACAGGGGGCGCGTGGCTACACCTTC